The clone carrying this T cell receptor beta chain was detected many times. This sample stems from a study of breast tumors, draining lymph nodes, adjacent tissues. The CDR3 has 12 residues. Germline V gives CDR1 DFQATT, CDR2 SNEGSKA (reference sequence). V shed 6 bases, J shed 6 bases, and the junction held 7 bases outside the gene matches. TCRdb reprocessed the multiplex PCR reads with MiXCR, giving one entry per CDR3 protein. The profile shows about 25,000 distinct CDR3 sequences, 23% of them singletons. The chain uses TRBV20-1 and TRBJ2-7; 8 bases are a match to TRBD2. The sequenced sample consisted of breast tumor tissue. The receptor's source is a female donor with breast cancer. Some clones in this sample may be carry-over from other donors' samples. CDR3 sequence (DNA): TGCAGTGCATCCTTCGGGAGGGGCGAGCAGTACTTC. Translated: CSASFGRGEQYF.